This T cell receptor beta chain came from a study of radiotherapy plus CTLA-4 blockade in lung cancer. Study background: Around 18% of patients responded objectively, and roughly 31% achieved disease control.

Turning to this clone: Its antigen remains unidentified.

TCRdb's copy holds only in-frame clones and misses some; the assay was immunoSEQ multiplex PCR. Of about 51,000 clones listed, roughly 77% are singletons. CTLA-4 blockade with ipilimumab, together with focal radiation, was given to patients with chemo-refractory metastatic non-small-cell lung cancer. Whole-study findings and limits: Strongest reported response predictors: early blood clone changes and post-radiation interferon-beta.

Trimming cost V 5 bases and J 7 bases, with 15 bases left between them. Germline V lookup: CDR1 MNHNS, CDR2 SASEGT. The CDR3 covers 14 residues. The sequence came from a human donor with non-small cell lung cancer who had a complete response to radiotherapy plus ipilimumab. The source was peripheral blood, collected from a patient treated with radiotherapy plus ipilimumab. The chain has TRBV6-1 and TRBJ1-5; D possibly corresponds to TRBD1 (6 bases). CDR3 in DNA: TGTGCCAGCAGTAGGGGGGGGTACGGGCAGCCCCAGCATTTT. Residues: CASSRGGYGQPQHF.